This T cell receptor beta chain was retrieved from a study of T cell repertoires in cytomegalovirus infection. Looking at the study overall: Indications of both CMV infection and matching HLA type were provided by public TCR beta signatures. Notes on the study in general: CMV-specific HLA-C-restricted TCR beta clonotypes dominated the ex vivo response.

V lost 11 bases to trimming and J lost 5 bases, with 15 bases between them. CDR3 length equals 13 residues. Looked up from germline, CDR1 is MNHNY and CDR2 is SVGAGI (reference sequence). TCRdb fed the reads into MiXCR, producing one record per CDR3 protein. The sample yields about 530,000 distinct CDR3 sequences, 26% seen once. The sample holds a few counts of this clonotype. As yet, its antigen is unknown. The origin of this receptor is a human donor in good health (CMV status not recorded). Some clones in this sample may be carry-over from other donors' samples. This chain uses TRBV6-6 with TRBJ2-2, with D perhaps matching TRBD2 (6 bases). Specimen: PBMCs. CDR3: CACGTFDTGELFF. DNA of the CDR3: TGTGCCTGCGGGACGTTCGATACCGGGGAGCTGTTTTTT.